This T cell receptor (beta chain) was recovered during a study of cytomegalovirus exposure and HLA in healthy donors. Across the whole study: A previous analysis identified 100 million to 120 million unique TCR beta sequences derived from 180 million or so T cells. Study-wide findings and caveats: Among TCR beta chains, those listed as cytomegalovirus-associated numbered some 160. A later examination showed that TCR association rates differed by HLA locus, with DRB1 most and HLA-C fewest.

Both 60 Vbeta primers and 13 Jbeta primers went into the PCR. Measured with immunoSEQ multiplex PCR; TCRdb has only the in-frame clones, and not every one. The sample lists 130,000 or so clones, 84% occurring once. The CDR3 spans 17 residues. This clone was seen only once. What it binds is not known. The specimen sequenced was PBMCs. The rearrangement uses TRBV21-1 and TRBJ1-2. TRBV21-1 is assigned pseudogene status. The receptor's source is a woman aged 18-35 years in good health and CMV-seropositive. The CDR3 DNA is TGTGCCAGCAGCGAAAAGGCACGGGGTTGGGGTAACTATGGCTACACCTTC. As protein: CASSEKARGWGNYGYTF.